This T cell receptor (beta chain) is drawn from a study of blood T cell repertoires in COVID-19. About the research overall: In each case, the material was cDNA or gDNA derived from T cells, B-cell-depleted T cells, or PBMCs.

Method: immunoSEQ multiplex PCR; TCRdb's copy keeps in-frame clones and lacks some. The sample holds approximately 210,000 clones, 92% seen once. Trimming pared 5 bases from V and 5 bases from J, leaving 11 bases between. This CDR3 has 13 amino acids. Germline V CDR1 and CDR2: WNHNN, SYGVQD (reference sequence). Sequenced input: peripheral blood. The clonotype was recovered from a man aged 30 to 39 with acute or convalescent COVID-19. The chain joins TRBV10-1 to TRBJ2-3; the D gene is possibly TRBD2 (6 bases). The CDR3 DNA reads as TGCGCCAGCAGTCCTGGAGCGGGAGATACGCAGTATTTT. Translation gives CASSPGAGDTQYF.